This T cell receptor (beta chain) emerged from a study of CD8+ T cells in alopecia areata. Overall study: Treatment comprised oral tofacitinib, 5 to 10 mg twice daily, in treated patients. Affected scalp percentage gauged treated patients' severity.

V was trimmed by 5 bases and J by 5 bases, leaving 17 bases between them. CDR1 is SGHRS and CDR2 is YFSETQ in the germline V gene. This CDR3 spans 14 amino acids. Stated treatment: oral pan-JAK inhibitor, 5-10 mg twice daily. Peripheral blood samples and lesional scalp punch biopsies were obtained from alopecia areata patients. Study results and caveats: Many expanded lesional clones persisted in scalp and blood during tofacitinib.

There are a few counts of this clone. Its target is not known. Reverse transcribed after extraction, RNA yielded cDNA as the sequencing template. The data were produced by immunoSEQ multiplex PCR, yet TCRdb's version contains in-frame clones alone and is incomplete. There are 90,000 to 150,000 clones in the sample; 53% occur only once, and 0.46% lies in the top ten. The sequence derives from a human donor with alopecia areata. The sequencing used CD4+ T cells sorted from blood, collected at week 4, from a patient treated with tofacitinib. The V and J genes are TRBV5-1 and TRBJ2-7; no clear D gene. The CDR3, as DNA: TGCGCCAGCAGTTTTTTAGGGCCCCGCGACGAGCAGTACTTC. The encoded protein is CASSFLGPRDEQYF. The full variable domain, its missing parts supplied by reference TRBV5-1 and TRBJ2-7, is KAGVTQTPRYLIKTRGQQVTLSCSPISGHRSVSWYQQTPGQGLQFLFEYFSETQRNKGNFPGRFSGRQFSNSRSEMNVSTLELGDSALYLCASSFLGPRDEQYFGPGTRLTVT.